One T cell receptor (beta chain) is described in this entry. Grouping used clinical history reported by participants in a survey and questionnaire. Trimming shortened V by 6 bases and J by 11 bases, and 16 bases separated the two germline ends. There are 12 residues in the CDR3. Germline CDR1 and CDR2: MDHEN and SYDVKM. Per the original data handling: Amplification from reference gene primers served as the basis for estimated nucleated cell counts. The table came from immunoSEQ multiplex PCR; TCRdb's copy has only in-frame clones and leaves some out. The DNA was the basis for D and trimming; V, J and clone size are from that table. The sample lists roughly 280,000 clones; roughly 89% were seen once. The data are from a study of blood T cell repertoires in COVID-19. Study details: Samples representing acute and convalescent COVID-19 were sourced from the United States, Italy and Spain. In each case, the material was cDNA or gDNA derived from T cells, B-cell-depleted T cells, or PBMCs.

This TCR derives from a woman aged 60 to 75 who had recovered from COVID-19. Sequencing was carried out using PBMCs or T cells enriched from blood (not recorded which). The chain employs TRBV28 and TRBJ1-1; D is unclear. The DNA of the CDR3 is TGTGCCAGCAGCCGACGGTATGTGGAGGCTTTCTTT. Translating gives CASSRRYVEAFF.